This T cell receptor (beta chain) appears in the sequencing data of a study of beta chain features in type 1 diabetes. Expressed TCRB transcripts got sequenced, as all isolated RNA was reverse transcribed. The assay was immunoSEQ multiplex PCR, and TCRdb's table has in-frame clones only and misses some. Counted here are 390,000 or so clones, approximately 14% occurring once; the ten biggest clones make up roughly 0.033%. This CDR3 region has 13 residues. Germline V gene data show CDR1 as SQVTM and CDR2 as ANQGSEA. Sequenced input: naive CD4+ T cells from blood. The sequence derives from a man aged 25-40 years in good health. The genes are TRBV29-1 and TRBJ2-5; D is unclear. The J call is in doubt because the DNA end fits TRBJ2-7 better. CDR3 nucleotides: TGCAGCGTTGAAGTAGTGGCCACCTACGAGCAGTACTTC. This encodes CSVEVVATYEQYF.